This TCR beta chain was observed in a study of regulatory T cells in long-lasting Graves disease. General study points: Persistent disease samples used TRBV28, TRBJ1-2 and TRBJ2-5 preferentially.

The TCR beta library used iRepertoire HTBI primers with Arm-PCR amplification of CDR3. TCRdb reprocessed the multiplex PCR reads with MiXCR, giving one entry per CDR3 protein. The sample lists over 500,000 distinct CDR3 sequences; around 16% were seen once. Time point in this sample: newly diagnosed GD, antithyroid drugs for less than 3 months. After RNA was extracted from PBMCs, the TCR library was made from it. There are many counts of this clonotype. Its specificity is not known. The limits of the CDR3 on the DNA are not certain, so only TCRdb's listed CDR3 is given. Termini included, the CDR3 measures 14 amino acids. This sample also belongs to another study, concerning T cells in Graves' hyperthyroidism and ophthalmopathy. Per that paper: The study left out patients who had uncontrolled infection, other autoimmune disease, pregnancy or lactation. Also found in blood were most expanded thyroid clonotypes above 0.001. The authors' 13 V-J model separated ophthalmopathy from stable hyperthyroidism.

The chain joins TRBV12-3 or TRBV12-4 to TRBJ2-5; the table names TRBD2, a call not compared with the DNA. Material: peripheral blood mononuclear cells (PBMCs), obtained at new diagnosis, from a patient treated with antithyroid drugs. This receptor was taken from a man aged 18 to 35 with Graves disease. The CDR3 sequence: CASSPTSGRETQYF.